Presented here are 18 T cell receptor beta chains from one specimen sequenced in a study of blood T cells in healthy people across ages. Then a second PCR, running roughly 7 to 11 cycles, was carried out with a sample-barcoded 5' primer and a J-beta primer mix. Using its own MiXCR run on the 5' RACE reads, TCRdb lists one record per CDR3 protein. The sample lists hundreds of thousands of distinct CDR3 sequences, approximately 25% occurring once. This same sample was also taken into another study, of T cells of mothers and their children.

The sequencing sample was made of blood. The source of these receptors is a boy younger than 18 in good health.

This chain links TRBV3-1 with TRBJ2-7; D is unclear. This CDR3 has 14 amino acids. In germline, CDR1 is LGHDT, CDR2 YNNKEL (reference sequence). The V end was cut by 3 bases, the J end by 4 bases, with 13 bases between. CDR3 sequence reads: CASSQEGLRYEQYF. CDR3 bases: TGTGCCAGCAGCCAGGAAGGTCTGAGGTACGAGCAGTACTTC.

This clonotype was picked up a small number of times. The V call is TRBV6-2 or TRBV6-3, the J call TRBJ2-5; no clear D. The germline V gene has CDR1 MNHEY and CDR2 SVGEGT. Deletions cut 4 bases from V and 0 bases from J, with 12 bases between. The length of the CDR3 is 15 residues. The CDR3 loop reads CASSSRTQYQETQYF. CDR3 coding DNA: TGTGCCAGCAGTTCCCGGACCCAGTACCAAGAGACCCAGTACTTC.

This sequence joins TRBV29-1 and TRBJ1-1; 9 bases line up with TRBD1. Trimming removed 3 bases from V and 7 bases from J; junction bases left unmatched: 9. This CDR3 has 14 residues. Germline values: CDR1 SQVTM, CDR2 ANQGSEA. The CDR3 sequence: CSVEGQQGANEAFF. In DNA form, the CDR3 reads TGCAGCGTTGAGGGACAACAGGGGGCGAATGAAGCTTTCTTT. The whole variable domain, remainder taken from reference TRBV29-1 and TRBJ1-1, is SAVISQKPSRDICQRGTSLTIQCQVDSQVTMMFWYRQQPGQSLTLIATANQGSEATYESGFVIDKFPISRPNLTFSTLTVSNMSPEDSSIYLCSVEGQQGANEAFFGQGTRLTVV.

The chain recombines TRBV12-5 with TRBJ2-5; D gene ambiguous. The closer fit of TRBJ2-7 to the DNA end suggests the J call may be wrong. The CDR3 is 13 residues long. CDR1 LGHNT and CDR2 FRNRAP come from the germline V gene. This CDR3 reads CASGLDLSYEQYF. For the CDR3, the DNA is TGTGCTAGTGGTTTGGACCTCTCCTACGAGCAGTACTTC.

CDR3 amino acids: CAISPTGNNQPQHF. The CDR3 DNA is TGTGCCATCAGCCCCACAGGGAATAATCAGCCCCAGCATTTT. This sequence joins TRBV10-3 and TRBJ1-5, with D possibly TRBD1 on 6 matching bases. Trimming stripped 6 bases from V and 4 bases from J, with 13 bases between. The CDR3 is made up of 14 amino acids. Looked up from germline, CDR1 is ENHRY and CDR2 is SYGVKD.

Only a few counts were recorded for this clonotype. CDR3 amino acids: CAIGATASYEQYF. CDR3 bases: TGTGCCATCGGTGCGACAGCTTCCTACGAGCAGTACTTC. The gene calls are TRBV2 and TRBJ2-7; perhaps TRBD1 as D (5 bases). The CDR3 is 13 residues long. The V gene's germline CDR1 is SNHLY and CDR2 FYNNEI. Trimming took off 10 bases at V and 1 base at J, with 14 bases between the two ends.

The chain joins TRBV12-3 or TRBV12-4 to TRBJ2-3; 13 bases agree with TRBD2. This CDR3 has 18 amino acids. Trimming removed 5 bases from V and 4 bases from J; junction bases left unmatched: 12. CDR3 nucleotides: TGTGCCAGCAGTCCTCGGACTAGCGGGGGCGGCCAAGCAGATACGCAGTATTTT. This sequence encodes CASSPRTSGGGQADTQYF.

In this sample, this clonotype turned up once. The chain carries TRBV7-2 and TRBJ2-1; 9 bases are shared with TRBD1. Germline V CDR1 and CDR2: SGHTA, FQGNSA. The CDR3 is 17 residues long. V was clipped by 1 base and J by 7 bases; unmatched bases: 11. Here the CDR3 reads CASSLGTGDPRRNEQFF. CDR3 DNA sequence: TGTGCCAGCAGCTTAGGGACAGGGGACCCCAGAAGGAATGAGCAGTTCTTC.

The chain combines TRBV5-1 with TRBJ2-5; 7 nucleotides line up with TRBD1. Looked up from germline, CDR1 is SGHRS and CDR2 is YFSETQ. This CDR3 has 14 amino acids. V gave up 4 bases and J gave up 4 bases; unmatched junction bases: 7. CDR3 sequence reads: CASSTTGIGETQYF. The DNA of the CDR3 is TGCGCCAGCAGCACGACAGGGATTGGAGAGACCCAGTACTTC.

There are a few counts of this clonotype. V gene TRBV7-9 combines with J gene TRBJ2-1; D is unclear. The CDR3 covers 15 residues. The V and J ends lost 5 bases and 0 bases respectively, with 11 bases between them. The germline CDR1 and CDR2 sequences are SEHNR and FQNEAQ (reference sequence). The CDR3 loop reads CASSTGFTSYNEQFF. The CDR3 DNA reads TGTGCCAGCAGCACGGGCTTTACCTCCTACAATGAGCAGTTCTTC.

The V call is TRBV29-1, the J call TRBJ2-1; D could derive from TRBD1 or TRBD2 (5 bases each). V lost 2 bases and J 5 bases, leaving 19 bases between the germline ends. The CDR3 totals 16 residues. Germline V gene data show CDR1 as SQVTM and CDR2 as ANQGSEA. The CDR3 is CSVENVPGTFNNEQFF. The CDR3 region has the DNA TGCAGCGTTGAAAATGTTCCCGGGACCTTCAACAATGAGCAGTTCTTC.

The CDR3 region has the DNA TGCAGCGTGGAGGGACCACCGAACTACGAGCAGTACTTC. As protein: CSVEGPPNYEQYF. J is TRBJ2-7 and V is TRBV29-1, with TRBD2 as a possible D gene (6 bases). Between the trimmed V and J ends, which lost 6 bases and 3 bases, there was a span of 15 bases. CDR3 length equals 13 residues. Germline lookup yields CDR1 SQVTM and CDR2 ANQGSEA.

This clonotype was counted once. The rearrangement joins TRBV12-3 or TRBV12-4 to TRBJ2-7, with 11 bases lining up with TRBD2. CDR3 length: 14 residues. V was pared by 7 bases and J by 6 bases, with 8 bases of the junction left unmatched. CDR3 DNA sequence: TGTGCCAGCAACGCCGGGACTAGCGGTGGCGAGCAGTACTTC. The encoded protein is CASNAGTSGGEQYF.

V is TRBV12-3 or TRBV12-4 and J is TRBJ2-1; D possibly matches TRBD1 or TRBD2 (5 bases each). The V end was cut by 2 bases, the J end by 5 bases, with 13 bases between. The CDR3 length is 15 residues. This CDR3 is CASSLQQGVNNEQFF. The CDR3 bases are TGTGCCAGCAGTTTACAGCAGGGAGTTAACAATGAGCAGTTCTTC.

This clonotype was found a few times. The chain employs TRBV12-3 or TRBV12-4 and TRBJ1-2; 9 bases are shared with TRBD1. J gave up 8 bases and V 5 bases, and 9 bases lay outside the gene matches. This CDR3 has 14 amino acids. Here the CDR3 DNA reads TGTGCCAGCAGTCCGGCGGGACAGGGAGGAGGCTACACCTTC. Protein product: CASSPAGQGGGYTF.

This clonotype was recorded only once. J is TRBJ2-1 and V is TRBV7-9; TRBD2 aligns across 9 bases. The CDR3 extends over 15 amino acids. Trimming cost V 2 bases and J 7 bases; bases outside gene matches: 6. CDR1 and CDR2 from the germline V gene are SEHNR and FQNEAQ (reference sequence). The CDR3 DNA is TGTGCCAGCAGCTTAACAGCGGGAGGTGTGAATGAGCAGTTCTTC. This codes for CASSLTAGGVNEQFF.

There are a few counts of this clonotype. The chain has TRBV5-4 and TRBJ2-1; no reliable D call. V shed 0 bases and J shed 3 bases, with 10 bases lying between them. The V gene's germline CDR1 is SGHNT and CDR2 YYREEE (reference sequence). This CDR3 is 15 amino acids long. The CDR3 region has the DNA TGTGCCAGCAGCTTGGCCCAAGCTGGCTACAATGAGCAGTTCTTC. It yields the protein CASSLAQAGYNEQFF. Complete variable domain (other parts from reference TRBV5-4 and TRBJ2-1): ETGVTQSPTHLIKTRGQQVTLRCSSQSGHNTVSWYQQALGQGPQFIFQYYREEENGRGNFPPRFSGLQFPNYSSELNVNALELDDSALYLCASSLAQAGYNEQFFGPGTRLTVL.

Only a few counts were recorded for this clonotype. The chain joins TRBV3-1 to TRBJ2-3; D remains ambiguous. Germline assignment: CDR1 LGHDT and CDR2 YNNKEL (reference sequence). V dropped 0 bases and J dropped 0 bases, with 10 bases sitting between them. CDR3 length equals 16 residues. The CDR3 region has the DNA TGTGCCAGCAGCCAAGATCCGAACCCAAGCACAGATACGCAGTATTTT. Protein sequence: CASSQDPNPSTDTQYF.